This record covers a single TCR beta chain. What it recognizes is unknown. Trimming left V 3 bases short and J 6 bases short, with 7 bases between. The CDR3 extends over 12 amino acids. Germline assignment: CDR1 SGHTS and CDR2 YDEGEE. This specimen comes from a study of cytomegalovirus exposure and HLA in healthy donors. Overall study results and limits: Later analysis suggested links between common viral pathogens and several top significant clusters. Despite most TCR sequences being rare, some public TCRs occurred in many donors.

PCR used 60 Vbeta primers and 13 Jbeta primers. The table came from immunoSEQ multiplex PCR; TCRdb's copy has only in-frame clones and leaves some out. The sample includes tens of thousands of clones. The J gene is TRBJ1-5, the V gene TRBV5-8; no definite D call. The sequencing input was PBMCs. The TCR was taken from a male donor in good health and CMV-seronegative. Here the CDR3 reads CASSSFSQPQHF. CDR3 nucleotide sequence: TGTGCCAGCAGCTCCTTCAGTCAGCCCCAGCATTTT.